This TCR beta chain is from a study of T-cell reconstitution after alpha-beta-depleted transplantation in children. A word on this clonotype: As yet, its antigen is unknown.

Unique molecular identifiers were incorporated when the TCRbeta library was constructed. TCRdb re-analysed the PCR reads in MiXCR, keeping a single row per CDR3 protein. The sample yields roughly 98,000 distinct CDR3 sequences, about a sixth seen once. V lost 4 bases, J lost 0 bases, and 7 bases lay in between. Germline loops: CDR1 SQVTM, CDR2 ANQGSEA. CDR3 length: 12 amino acids. General study results and limits: Reported findings indicate that, about two months after transplant, alpha-beta T cells came from several hundred expanded clones, which were derived from non-depleted graft cells.

The starting material was PBMCs, mostly from graft donor cells, obtained 180 days after TCRalphabeta/CD19-depleted stem cell transplant. This receptor was identified in a male patient between 2 and 15 years old who had a stem cell transplant for acute lymphoblastic leukemia, so the T cells may come from the graft donor. The chain combines TRBV29-1 with TRBJ2-7, with D unclear. The CDR3 nucleotides read TGCAGCGTTGCTCGCAGCTCCTACGAGCAGTACTTC. Its translation is CSVARSSYEQYF.